This TCR beta chain was retrieved from a study of spatial heterogeneity in lung cancer. This clonotype was detected only a few times. What it binds is unknown. Between the trimmed V and J ends, which lost 3 bases and 5 bases, there was a span of 10 bases. The CDR3 extends over 13 amino acids. CDR1 DFQATT and CDR2 SNEGSKA come from the germline V gene (reference sequence). Time point given: sample taken at primary tumor resection. No cells were sorted before sequencing. The whole RNA sequenced was extracted from tumor, nontumor lung or frozen PBMC. Each CDR3 protein gets one entry after TCRdb re-called the 5' RACE reads with MiXCR. The data contain about 80,000 distinct CDR3 sequences, approximately 18% of them seen just once; the ten biggest clones take up roughly 6%. Overall study findings and caveats: Among blood samples, ubiquitous expanded tumor TCRs appeared more at resection than at follow-up.

Source: PBMCs, taken at surgery. The chain is built from TRBV20-1 and TRBJ2-2; D is ambiguous. This TCR derives from a male donor with early-stage non-small cell lung cancer. CDR3: CSASTPPTGELFF. In DNA form, the CDR3 reads TGCAGTGCTAGTACGCCTCCGACCGGGGAGCTGTTTTTT.